These 10 T cell receptor beta chains came from one sample sequenced in a study of cytomegalovirus exposure and HLA in healthy donors. Clones were sequenced by immunoSEQ multiplex PCR, and TCRdb holds only the in-frame ones, with some missing. The repertoire has under 300,000 clones, roughly 86% of them found once; the top ten carry 1.2%. Sequencing was carried out using PBMCs. The receptor source for this set is a woman aged 25 to 39 in good health and CMV-seropositive.

The V call is TRBV14, the J call TRBJ2-3; D uncertain. This CDR3 is 13 amino acids long. V lost 4 bases, J lost 6 bases, and 11 bases lay in between. Germline values: CDR1 SGHDN, CDR2 FVKESK. The CDR3 DNA is TGTGCCAGCAGCCGCAATTACCGGGATACGCAGTATTTT. This gives the protein CASSRNYRDTQYF.

The CDR3 DNA follows: TGTGCCAGCAGTTCCGAAGGAGGTAGCAACTATGGCTACACCTTC. Encoded protein: CASSSEGGSNYGYTF. The chain joins TRBV28 to TRBJ1-2; D is unresolved. This CDR3 region has 15 residues. Trimming pared 4 bases from V and 2 bases from J, leaving 14 bases between. Germline V gives CDR1 MDHEN, CDR2 SYDVKM.

For this clone: Other DNA sequences of this sample code for an identical CDR3. The rearrangement links TRBV7-9 to TRBJ2-1, with 9 bases identical to TRBD2. Per germline, CDR1 SEHNR and CDR2 FQNEAQ (reference sequence). V shed 2 bases and J 1 base; nucleotides not matched to a gene: 3. This CDR3 has 16 residues. CDR3 loop: CASSLSLAGSYNEQFF. The CDR3 DNA follows: TGTGCCAGCAGCTTATCCCTAGCGGGGTCCTACAATGAGCAGTTCTTC.

This rearrangement joins TRBV4-2 to TRBJ1-2, with no clear D. CDR3 length equals 14 residues. Deletions cut 0 bases from V and 8 bases from J, with 13 bases between. Germline-derived CDR1 and CDR2 are LGHNA and YNFKEQ. The CDR3 spells CASSQDTETWGYTF. The CDR3 DNA reads TGTGCCAGCAGCCAAGACACGGAGACTTGGGGCTACACCTTC.

The chain combines TRBV4-2 with TRBJ1-1; 7 bases line up with TRBD1. Germline values: CDR1 LGHNA, CDR2 YNFKEQ. The V segment lost 3 bases and the J segment 6 bases; nucleotides outside the gene matches: 13. The CDR3 length is 16 residues. The CDR3 region is CASSHATRDRVPEAFF. The CDR3 DNA reads as TGTGCCAGCAGCCATGCTACTCGTGACAGGGTCCCTGAAGCTTTCTTT.

The chain links TRBV7-3 to TRBJ2-5; D possibly corresponds to TRBD2 (6 bases). Looked up from germline, CDR1 is SGHTA and CDR2 is FQGTGA. The CDR3 consists of 15 residues. Trimming took 5 bases from V and 4 from J, leaving 17 bases between them. CDR3 sequence reads: CASSPSSSAGETQYF. The CDR3 DNA reads as TGTGCCAGCAGCCCTTCCTCTTCAGCGGGAGAGACCCAGTACTTC.

Points on this clone: Other nucleotide sequences from this sample produce the same CDR3. V usage is TRBV18 and J usage is TRBJ2-3, with D uncertain. CDR1 and CDR2 from the germline V gene are KGHSH and LQKENI. Trimming took 5 bases from V and 2 from J, leaving 2 bases between them. CDR3 length: 11 amino acids. The CDR3 DNA reads TGTGCCAGCTCATACACAGATACGCAGTATTTT. Encoded protein: CASSYTDTQYF. Combining the CDR3 with reference TRBV18 and TRBJ2-3 gives the whole variable domain NAGVMQNPRHLVRRRGQEARLRCSPMKGHSHVYWYRQLPEEGLKFMVYLQKENIIDESGMPKERFSAEFPKEGPSILRIQQVVRGDSAAYFCASSYTDTQYFGPGTRLTVL.

The chain is built from TRBV29-1 and TRBJ2-7, with D possibly being TRBD2 (6 bases). V was shortened by 7 bases and J by 2 bases, with 18 bases between the two germline ends. This CDR3 is built from 14 residues. Germline V gives CDR1 SQVTM, CDR2 ANQGSEA. The chain's CDR3 is CSATFGEATYEQYF. The CDR3 DNA follows: TGCAGCGCCACTTTCGGGGAGGCCACCTACGAGCAGTACTTC.

The rearrangement joins TRBV7-2 to TRBJ2-7; TRBD1 agrees at 11 bases. Germline trimming cut 5 bases from V and 5 bases from J; bases unmatched to any gene: 8. Per germline, CDR1 SGHTA and CDR2 FQGNSA. The CDR3 totals 15 residues. Here the CDR3 reads CASSLGQGAINEQYF. DNA of the CDR3: TGTGCCAGCAGCCTCGGACAGGGGGCTATCAACGAGCAGTACTTC.

This sequence joins TRBV27 and TRBJ2-2; 9 bases are a match to TRBD2. CDR1 and CDR2 from the germline V gene are MNHEY and SMNVEV (reference sequence). After removal of 6 bases from V and 7 bases from J, the junction contained 3 bases not matched to a gene. The CDR3 is 13 amino acids. DNA of the CDR3: TGTGCCAGCAGCATAGCGGGAGTCGGGGAGCTGTTTTTT. It codes for CASSIAGVGELFF.